Below, 21 T cell receptor beta chains from the same sample are listed, as sequenced in a study of cytomegalovirus exposure and HLA in healthy donors. The PCR employed 60 Vbeta primers together with 13 Jbeta primers. Clones were read by immunoSEQ multiplex PCR, and TCRdb kept only the in-frame ones, dropping some. The table shows 90,000 to 100,000 clones, with around 82% occurring only once. Source material: PBMCs. The source is a woman aged 60-70 years in good health and CMV-seronegative.

The gene calls are TRBV13 and TRBJ2-3, with D possibly matching TRBD1 (5 bases). The CDR3 is 15 amino acids. Trimming stripped 4 bases from V and 1 base from J, with 12 bases between. Germline values: CDR1 PRHDT, CDR2 FYEKMQ (reference sequence). The CDR3 nucleotides read TGTGCCAGCAGCTGGGGCCGGCTTCGCACAGATACGCAGTATTTT. This codes for CASSWGRLRTDTQYF.

This clone was seen more than once but under ten times. This CDR3 reads CASSQDRPNLGEKLFF. The CDR3 DNA is TGTGCCAGCAGTCAAGACAGACCCAACTTGGGTGAAAAACTGTTTTTT. The chain recombines TRBV6-1 with TRBJ1-4, with D perhaps TRBD1 (5 bases). Germline V lookup: CDR1 MNHNS, CDR2 SASEGT. This CDR3 is 16 amino acids long. V lost 5 bases and J lost 7, with 20 bases in between.

The rearrangement links TRBV7-9 to TRBJ2-3; a weak D match, TRBD2 (6 bases). Germline CDR1 is SEHNR and CDR2 is FQNEAQ (reference sequence). V lost 7 bases and J 2 bases, leaving 16 bases between the germline ends. The CDR3 is made up of 15 amino acids. CDR3: CASTAARGFTDTQYF. CDR3 bases: TGTGCCAGCACCGCGGCCCGGGGGTTCACAGATACGCAGTATTTT. Complete variable domain (other parts from reference TRBV7-9 and TRBJ2-3): DTGVSQNPRHKITKRGQNVTFRCDPISEHNRLYWYRQTLGQGPEFLTYFQNEAQLEKSRLLSDRFSAERPKGSFSTLEIQRTEQGDSAMYLCASTAARGFTDTQYFGPGTRLTVL.

The CDR3 DNA reads as TGTGCCAGCAGCTTGGTAGCGGGAGGACTCCTCGTTTCGCGGCAGTACTTC. Translated, it gives CASSLVAGGLLVSRQYF. V usage is TRBV7-9 and J usage is TRBJ2-7; 10 bases are shared with TRBD2. From germline, CDR1 is SEHNR and CDR2 FQNEAQ (reference sequence). With 3 bases clipped from V and 9 bases from J, the junction kept 17 bases outside the gene matches. The CDR3 has 17 amino acids. Using reference TRBV7-9 and TRBJ2-7 for the parts outside the CDR3, the full variable domain is DTGVSQNPRHKITKRGQNVTFRCDPISEHNRLYWYRQTLGQGPEFLTYFQNEAQLEKSRLLSDRFSAERPKGSFSTLEIQRTEQGDSAMYLCASSLVAGGLLVSRQYFGPGTRLTVT.

The chain employs TRBV7-9 and TRBJ1-4; a possible D gene is TRBD1 (6 bases). Trimming removed 8 bases from V and 8 bases from J, with 18 bases in between. Germline V gives CDR1 SEHNR, CDR2 FQNEAQ (reference sequence). This CDR3 region has 14 residues. DNA of the CDR3: TGTGCCAGCGGCCATGAGACAGGACTCGAAAAACTGTTTTTT. It specifies CASGHETGLEKLFF.

The chain carries TRBV7-2 and TRBJ2-2; possibly TRBD1 for D (6 bases). This CDR3 spans 14 amino acids. Trimming removed 3 bases from V and 1 base from J, with 6 bases in between. Germline-derived CDR1 and CDR2 are SGHTA and FQGNSA. As DNA, the CDR3 is TGTGCCAGCAGCTTGGACAGGAACACCGGGGAGCTGTTTTTT. Protein sequence: CASSLDRNTGELFF.

The chain has TRBV29-1 and TRBJ2-3; 8 positions agree with TRBD1. Germline CDR1 and CDR2: SQVTM and ANQGSEA. Trimming removed 7 bases from V and 5 bases from J; junction bases left unmatched: 17. This CDR3 is 16 amino acids long. DNA of the CDR3: TGCAGCGCTAGGGGTTCCGGGACAGGAGGTAGAGATACGCAGTATTTT. It translates to CSARGSGTGGRDTQYF.

This rearrangement joins TRBV2 to TRBJ2-7, with TRBD2 identical over 7 bases. Germline-derived CDR1 and CDR2 are SNHLY and FYNNEI. The CDR3 extends over 14 amino acids. With V trimmed by 4 bases and J by 0 bases, 3 bases remained unmatched. The CDR3 coding sequence is TGTGCCAGCAGTGGCGGGAGCAACTCCTACGAGCAGTACTTC. This encodes CASSGGSNSYEQYF.

The V gene is TRBV18, the J gene TRBJ1-1; TRBD1 might be the D (5 bases). Germline lookup yields CDR1 KGHSH and CDR2 LQKENI. This CDR3 contains 14 residues. V gave up 6 bases and J gave up 3 bases, with 14 bases separating them. CDR3 region: CASSRLGVDTEAFF. DNA for the CDR3: TGTGCCAGCTCCCGATTAGGGGTTGACACTGAAGCTTTCTTT.

This clone occurred a few times. V is TRBV27 and J is TRBJ2-1; 14 bases are shared with TRBD2. Germline CDR1 and CDR2: MNHEY and SMNVEV (reference sequence). CDR3 length equals 18 residues. V lost 8 bases, J lost 4 bases, and 13 bases stayed unmatched. The CDR3 DNA is TGTGCCAGCGCACCAACGGGACTAGCGGGAGCGGCGTACAATGAGCAGTTCTTC. It translates to CASAPTGLAGAAYNEQFF.

A few counts support this clone. CDR3 residues: CASSGLAGVYEQYF. CDR3 bases: TGTGCCAGCAGCGGACTAGCGGGAGTCTACGAGCAGTACTTC. The gene calls are TRBV5-6 and TRBJ2-7; 13 bases fit TRBD2. CDR1 and CDR2 from the germline V gene are SGHDT and YYEEEE. This CDR3 is 14 amino acids long. With V trimmed by 4 bases and J by 3 bases, 1 base remained unmatched.

The V and J genes are TRBV28 and TRBJ1-2, with 8 bases lining up with TRBD1. Germline CDR1 reads MDHEN; CDR2 reads SYDVKM. The V and J ends lost 4 bases and 7 bases, in that order; junction bases with no gene match: 8. The CDR3 contains 14 residues. In DNA, the CDR3 is TGTGCCAGCAGTTCCTCCGGGACAGGCGGTGGCTACACCTTC. Translated, it gives CASSSSGTGGGYTF.

CDR3 loop: CASSPGGGQNLYNEQFF. CDR3 bases: TGTGCCAGTAGTCCAGGAGGGGGACAGAATCTATACAATGAGCAGTTCTTC. The V call is TRBV19, the J call TRBJ2-1; perhaps TRBD1 as D (7 bases). V shed 5 bases and J shed 4 bases, with 21 bases lying between them. Per germline, CDR1 LNHDA and CDR2 SQIVND (reference sequence). The CDR3 spans 17 residues.

The V and J genes are TRBV29-1 and TRBJ2-7; possibly TRBD1 for D (6 bases). The CDR3 is 14 residues long. Trimming cost V 7 bases and J 4 bases, with 20 bases left between them. Germline CDR1 and CDR2: SQVTM and ANQGSEA. The CDR3: CSAQTSIDRYEQYF. CDR3 nucleotide sequence: TGCAGCGCCCAAACATCAATCGACAGGTACGAGCAGTACTTC.

CDR3 nucleotides: TGTGCCAGCAGCCCAAAAAGCGGGAGTTCCTACGAGCAGTACTTC. This encodes CASSPKSGSSYEQYF. The V gene is TRBV9, the J gene TRBJ2-7; TRBD2 matches 8 bases. V dropped 4 bases and J dropped 1; count of bases not matched to a gene: 7. Germline V gene sequence: CDR1 SGDLS, CDR2 YYNGEE. This CDR3 region has 15 residues.

This clone has a handful of counts. The CDR3 DNA is TGCGCCAGCAGCTTGCGTGGACTCCCCAATGAGCAGTTCTTC. Protein product: CASSLRGLPNEQFF. The rearrangement uses TRBV5-1 and TRBJ2-1; the D gene is possibly TRBD2 (5 bases). Between the trimmed V and J ends, which lost 1 base and 6 bases, there was a span of 11 bases. The CDR3 is 14 residues long. Germline V gene data show CDR1 as SGHRS and CDR2 as YFSETQ.

The chain is built from TRBV10-3 and TRBJ2-1; 10 nucleotides align to TRBD2. Germline CDR1 is ENHRY and CDR2 is SYGVKD. This CDR3 is built from 14 residues. The J segment lost 5 bases and the V segment lost 6 bases, leaving 4 bases of the junction unmatched. The CDR3 protein is CAISKREGDNEQFF. CDR3 coding DNA: TGTGCCATCAGCAAGCGGGAGGGGGACAATGAGCAGTTCTTC.

The chain links TRBV29-1 to TRBJ2-1, with 7 bases lining up with TRBD1. Germline CDR1 SQVTM, CDR2 ANQGSEA. This CDR3 region has 14 residues. The V segment lost 4 bases and the J segment 2 bases; nucleotides outside the gene matches: 5. The CDR3 DNA reads as TGCAGCGTTGTAAGGCAGGGGGCCTACAATGAGCAGTTCTTC. Protein sequence: CSVVRQGAYNEQFF.

Only a few counts were recorded for this clone. The V and J genes are TRBV5-1 and TRBJ1-1, with D tentatively TRBD1 (5 bases). The germline CDR1 and CDR2 sequences are SGHRS and YFSETQ. The CDR3 contains 14 residues. The V end lost 1 base, the J end lost 0 bases, and 7 bases lay between the germline ends. The CDR3 DNA reads TGCGCCAGCAGCTTGACGGACATGAACACTGAAGCTTTCTTT. Its protein product is CASSLTDMNTEAFF.

V gene TRBV14 combines with J gene TRBJ1-4, with unresolved D. Germline CDR1 is SGHDN and CDR2 is FVKESK. This CDR3 has 14 residues. V gave up 1 base and J gave up 8 bases, with 11 bases separating them. This CDR3 is CASSQVGSGEKLFF. CDR3 sequence (DNA): TGTGCCAGCAGCCAAGTAGGGAGCGGCGAAAAACTGTTTTTT.

This sequence joins TRBV5-6 and TRBJ1-2; 7 bases map to TRBD1. The ends lost 4 bases at V and 3 bases at J; junction bases unmatched: 6. Looked up from germline, CDR1 is SGHDT and CDR2 is YYEEEE. The CDR3 totals 14 residues. The CDR3: CASSLGTADYGYTF. The CDR3 region has the DNA TGTGCCAGCAGCCTGGGGACAGCGGACTATGGCTACACCTTC.